This is a list of T cell receptor beta chains from one sample in a study of cytomegalovirus exposure and HLA in healthy donors. Assay: immunoSEQ multiplex PCR; the TCRdb copy retains only in-frame clones and omits some. The repertoire includes 250,000 to 350,000 clones, approximately 86% of them detected once, and approximately 1.2% sits in the top ten. The sequenced sample consisted of PBMCs. The receptors here all came from a woman in her twenties or thirties in good health and CMV-seropositive. Both conserved end residues are part of each CDR3. The D gene is left open where the match is weak. Rows give clone size only sometimes, using once, few, many, or a class for an expanded clone.

CDR3 length,clone size,J gene,D gene,V gene,CDR3 DNA,CDR3 protein
14,-,TRBJ2-1,-,TRBV6-5,TGTGCCAGCAGTTACTCGAACGCGGGGTATGAGCAGTTCTTC,CASSYSNAGYEQFF
15,once,TRBJ2-2,-,TRBV5-4,TGTGCCAGCAGCTTATCCGGGAGAGTCACCGGGGAGCTGTTTTTT,CASSLSGRVTGELFF
13,once,TRBJ1-2,-,TRBV5-4,TGTGCCAGCAGCTACAGGAACGGCTATGGCTACACCTTC,CASSYRNGYGYTF
15,-,TRBJ2-7,-,TRBV4-3,TGCGCCAGCAGCCCAAACCGGGTCCCTCTCTACGAGCAGTACTTC,CASSPNRVPLYEQYF
16,-,TRBJ2-3,-,TRBV5-6,TGTGCCAGCAGCGAGCTTGAGGGGGGGAAGGCAGATACGCAGTATTTT,CASSELEGGKADTQYF
16,-,TRBJ1-5,-,TRBV28,TGTGCCAGCAGTTTTTACAGGTTCCAGGCTGGGCAGCCCCAGCATTTT,CASSFYRFQAGQPQHF
15,-,TRBJ2-1,TRBD2,TRBV4-1,TGCGCCAGCAGCCCTATGGGACTAGTTGTAGATGAGCAGTTCTTC,CASSPMGLVVDEQFF
14,once,TRBJ2-1,TRBD2,TRBV11-2,TGTGCCAGCAGCTTACTAGCGGGCCAAAATGAGCAGTTCTTC,CASSLLAGQNEQFF
13,-,TRBJ1-2,TRBD1,TRBV6-5,TGTGCCAGCAGTTTCGGGACAGATGTCGACTACACCTTC,CASSFGTDVDYTF
15,-,TRBJ1-2,-,TRBV19,TGTGCCAGTAGTAACCATCAGGGGACGGGCTATGGCTACACCTTC,CASSNHQGTGYGYTF
12,-,TRBJ2-1,TRBD1,TRBV27,TGTGCCAGCAGTCAACAGGGGTCTGAGCAGTTCTTC,CASSQQGSEQFF
15,-,TRBJ2-7,-,TRBV7-9,TGTGCCAGCAGCTTAGTTTATCCGGGACAAGGGGGGCAGTACTTC,CASSLVYPGQGGQYF
14,once,TRBJ2-1,TRBD2,TRBV4-2,TGTGCCAGCAGCCAACCCCTAGCGGGCAATGAGCAGTTCTTC,CASSQPLAGNEQFF
15,-,TRBJ1-1,-,TRBV7-9,TGTGCCAGCAGCTTAGGGTTACGGGAGAACACTGAAGCTTTCTTT,CASSLGLRENTEAFF
11,-,TRBJ1-2,TRBD1,TRBV28,TGTGCCAGCAGGACAGGGTATGGCTACACCTTC,CASRTGYGYTF
14,-,TRBJ1-4,TRBD1,TRBV29-1,TGCAGCGTTGATACAGGGGGCTGGGGTGAAAAACTGTTTTTT,CSVDTGGWGEKLFF
15,-,TRBJ2-3,TRBD2,TRBV27,TGTGCCAGCAGCATAGCGGGAGTACTCACAGATACGCAGTATTTT,CASSIAGVLTDTQYF
14,-,TRBJ2-2,-,TRBV30,TGTGCCTGGGATACAGGAAGGGACACCGGGGAGCTGTTTTTT,CAWDTGRDTGELFF
16,-,TRBJ1-2,TRBD1,TRBV5-4,TGTGCCAGCAGCTTGGGGGCCTTGACAGGGGACTATGGCTACACCTTC,CASSLGALTGDYGYTF
15,-,TRBJ2-7,-,TRBV6-5,TGTGCCAGCAGGGGGGGCCCAACCCTCTCCTACGAGCAGTACTTC,CASRGGPTLSYEQYF
14,-,TRBJ1-3,-,TRBV6-5,TGTGCCAGCAGTTACTCGACGGCAGGAAACACCATATATTTT,CASSYSTAGNTIYF
19,-,TRBJ2-6,TRBD1,TRBV9,TGTGCCAGCAGCGTAGACATCTATGGGACAGGGTCTGGGGCCAACGTCCTGACTTTC,CASSVDIYGTGSGANVLTF
17,-,TRBJ1-2,-,TRBV7-9,TGTGCCAGCAGCTTAGATGGGGCGGTGGACAGCCCCTATGGCTACACCTTC,CASSLDGAVDSPYGYTF
17,once,TRBJ2-3,-,TRBV28,TGTGCCAGCAATCCCTTCCCTTTTGCGGCTAGCACAGATACGCAGTATTTT,CASNPFPFAASTDTQYF
15,-,TRBJ2-7,-,TRBV25-1,TGTGCCAGCAGTGAGGAGGGACTGCACTCCTACGAGCAGTACTTC,CASSEEGLHSYEQYF
13,-,TRBJ1-1,-,TRBV2,TGTGCCAGCATGGGCGAGAGAAACACTGAAGCTTTCTTT,CASMGERNTEAFF
13,-,TRBJ1-1,-,TRBV4-2,TGTGCCAGCAGCCAAGTGGGGAACACTGAAGCTTTCTTT,CASSQVGNTEAFF
15,-,TRBJ2-7,-,TRBV4-1,TGCGCCAGCAGCCAAGTCCGCGCAAACTCCTACGAGCAGTACTTC,CASSQVRANSYEQYF
11,-,TRBJ2-5,-,TRBV19,TGTGCCAGTAGTATAGCGGAGACCCAGTACTTC,CASSIAETQYF
15,few,TRBJ2-3,TRBD1,TRBV6-5,TGTGCCAGCACCTCGACAGGGGGCGGCACAGATACGCAGTATTTT,CASTSTGGGTDTQYF
15,-,TRBJ1-1,-,TRBV30,TGTGCCGATCGACGCCCTCAAGGCAGGAACACTGAAGCTTTCTTT,CADRRPQGRNTEAFF
16,-,TRBJ2-1,-,TRBV14,TGTGCCAGCAGCCAAGATCGTGGCAGGACAAACAATGAGCAGTTCTTC,CASSQDRGRTNNEQFF
14,-,TRBJ2-2,-,TRBV13,TGTGCCAGCAGCTTAGGGTCAGGGACCGGGGAGCTGTTTTTT,CASSLGSGTGELFF
14,-,TRBJ2-7,-,TRBV19,TGTGCCAGTAGTCACCGGGACTTGGCCTACGAGCAGTACTTC,CASSHRDLAYEQYF
14,-,TRBJ1-5,-,TRBV12-5,TGTGCTAGTGGTTTAGGGGGGCGCGGTCAGCCCCAGCATTTT,CASGLGGRGQPQHF